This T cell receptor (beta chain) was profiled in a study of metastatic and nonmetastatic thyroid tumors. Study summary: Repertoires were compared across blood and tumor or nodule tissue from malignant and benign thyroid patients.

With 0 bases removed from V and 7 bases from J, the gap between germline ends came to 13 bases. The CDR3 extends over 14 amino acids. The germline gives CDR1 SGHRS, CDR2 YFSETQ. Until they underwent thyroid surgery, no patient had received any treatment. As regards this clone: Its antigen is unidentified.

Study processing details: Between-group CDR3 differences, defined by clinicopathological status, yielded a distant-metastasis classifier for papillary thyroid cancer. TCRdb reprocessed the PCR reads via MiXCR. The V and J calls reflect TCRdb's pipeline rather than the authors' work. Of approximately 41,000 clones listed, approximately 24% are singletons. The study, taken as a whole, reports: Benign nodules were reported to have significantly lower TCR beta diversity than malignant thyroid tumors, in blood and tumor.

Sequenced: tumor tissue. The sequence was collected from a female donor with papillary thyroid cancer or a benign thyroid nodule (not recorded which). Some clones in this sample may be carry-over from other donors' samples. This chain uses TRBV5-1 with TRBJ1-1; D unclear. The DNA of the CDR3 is TGCGCCAGCAGCTTGGACGGTTCTACGGGTGAAGCTTTCTTT. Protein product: CASSLDGSTGEAFF.